Included here is one T cell receptor (beta chain) sequence, with context. Other DNA sequences in this specimen translate into the identical CDR3. This record comes from a study of blood T cell repertoires in COVID-19. Study information: Spain, Italy and the United States supplied samples that represented acute and convalescent COVID-19.

The repertoire was sequenced with immunoSEQ multiplex PCR; TCRdb's copy has only in-frame clones and lacks some. The sample includes about 370,000 clones, approximately 87% of them seen just once. CDR1 is SGHAT, CDR2 FQNNGV, per germline. The CDR3 extends over 12 amino acids. V gave up 1 base and J gave up 8 bases, with 6 bases separating them. Patients at the Seattle site were enrolled during active infection and followed longitudinally. The sequencing sample was made of peripheral blood. The V call is TRBV11-2, the J call TRBJ2-1; D perhaps matches TRBD2 (5 bases). This TCR was recovered from a woman aged 25 to 39 with COVID-19, enrolled during active disease. CDR3 coding DNA: TGTGCCAGCAGCTTAGGGGGAGATGAGCAGTTCTTC. This encodes CASSLGGDEQFF. Using reference TRBV11-2 and TRBJ2-1 for the parts outside the CDR3, the full variable domain is EAGVAQSPRYKIIEKRQSVAFWCNPISGHATLYWYQQILGQGPKLLIQFQNNGVVDDSQLPKDRFSAERLKGVDSTLKIQPAKLEDSAVYLCASSLGGDEQFFGPGTRLTVL.